The clone carrying this TCR beta chain has a handful of counts. Antigen unknown. The record originates from a study of early T cells in non-severe SARS-CoV-2 infection. Study-level background: The authors sequenced bulk RNA from unsorted whole blood, leaving chains unpaired. Study-level points and caveats: Matching results from VDJdb favored anti-spike CD8 responses, leaving private and CD4 specificities undetected.

In the library, individual cDNA molecules carried attached unique molecular identifiers. MiXCR, run by TCRdb on the 5' RACE reads, gives a single entry per CDR3 protein. The sample has approximately 66,000 distinct CDR3 sequences; about an eighth are singletons. This TCR came from an adult who was a healthcare worker with PCR-confirmed SARS-CoV-2 infection or an uninfected control (not recorded which). The specimen sequenced was whole blood.

For the CDR3, the DNA is TGCGCCAGCAGCTCTGGCGGGAGCCTCAATGAGCAGTTCTTC. Translating gives CASSSGGSLNEQFF. This chain connects TRBV5-1 to TRBJ2-1; 7 nucleotides agree with TRBD2. CDR1 is SGHRS, CDR2 YFSETQ, per germline. V gave up 3 bases and J gave up 6 bases; unmatched junction bases: 6. The CDR3 runs to 14 residues.